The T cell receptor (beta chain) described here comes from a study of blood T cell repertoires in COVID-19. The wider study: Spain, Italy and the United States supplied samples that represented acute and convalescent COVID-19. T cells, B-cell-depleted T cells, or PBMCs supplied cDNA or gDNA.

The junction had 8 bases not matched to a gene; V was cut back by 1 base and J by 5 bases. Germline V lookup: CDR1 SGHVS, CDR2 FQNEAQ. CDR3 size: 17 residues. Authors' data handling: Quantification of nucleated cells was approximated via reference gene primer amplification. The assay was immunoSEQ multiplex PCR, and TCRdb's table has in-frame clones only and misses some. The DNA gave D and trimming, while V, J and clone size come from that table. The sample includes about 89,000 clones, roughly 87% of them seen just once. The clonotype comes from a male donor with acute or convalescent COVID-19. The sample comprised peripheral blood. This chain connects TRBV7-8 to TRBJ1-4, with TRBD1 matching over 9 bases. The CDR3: CASSLDGVGTGNEKLFF. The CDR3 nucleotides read TGTGCCAGCAGCTTAGATGGAGTTGGGACAGGGAATGAAAAACTGTTTTTT.